This T cell receptor beta chain was sequenced during a study of T-cell memory formation after mild COVID-19 (dated by TCRdb to 2020 to 2022). Background on the whole study: Most TCR sequence clusters were specific to one of the two donors. T-cell clones expanding and contracting after mild COVID-19 in two donors were tracked by longitudinal TCRalpha and TCRbeta repertoire sequencing. The cohort was made up of two young adult volunteers, one female and one male, who were previously healthy.

With respect to this clonotype: The specificity of this receptor is unknown. Base quality data are lacking; no much larger clone is found one base away.

TCRdb lists the instrument as Illumina NovaSeq 6000. Using 5'RACE with constant-segment primers, TCRalpha and TCRbeta cDNA libraries were constructed, with sample barcodes and unique molecular identifiers added in the process. RNA was extracted from every sample with Trizol reagent. The libraries were amplified in two PCR steps, and the second step added a second sample barcode and Illumina TruSeq adapters. The libraries were sequenced on an Illumina NovaSeq using 2 x 150 bp paired-end reads. Per the original workflow: With migec v1.2.7, reads were demultiplexed and then collapsed into UMI-guided consensus sequences. Using mixcr v2.1.11, the UMI consensuses were aligned to TRA and TRB V and J templates and assembled into clonotypes. Expanded or contracted clonotypes were those called significant by both edgeR and NoisET, with noise models trained on biological replicates. For edgeR calls, the thresholds were a false discovery rate-adjusted p below 0.01 and a log2 fold-change of 1. As an exploratory analysis of dynamics, max-normalized trajectories of the 1000 most abundant clonotypes were examined by PCA with hierarchical clustering. Each responding clone was given a CD4 or CD8 phenotype based on the CD4+ and CD8+ repertoires, which had been sequenced separately. Using fastp at Q25 and MiXCR, TCRdb reprocessed the public reads and kept productive beta chains. Identical CDR3 protein sequences are pooled into one entry, listed with their most common genes and DNA. The V and J calls and clone size come from TCRdb's table, not from the authors' own analysis. In all, the sample holds about 170,000 distinct CDR3 sequences, and 10% to 15% of those were seen once. Clones ranked in the top ten supply 2.5% to 3.5% of the sample.

Ficoll-Paque density gradient centrifugation was the method used to isolate PBMCs. General findings and caveats noted by the study authors: The study covered only a couple of mild cases, and larger cohorts including severe cases with pre-infection samples were considered necessary. Contracting CD4+ clones were located mainly in the CM and EM memory subsets, whereas CD8+ clones were found to be enriched in EMRA. SARS-CoV-2 specificity was not confirmed for the second-wave clones peaking on day 37. Some responding clones were detected in pre-infection memory, which suggested that pre-existing cross-reactive memory T cells had joined the SARS-CoV-2 response. Balanced CD4/CD8 phenotypes were observed for clones contracting from day 15 to 85, whereas a bias towards CD4+ was observed for a second wave of clones expanding from day 15 to 37.

Via the germline V gene, CDR1 is SGHRS and CDR2 YFSETQ. Trimming at the junction amounts to 5 bases on V and 6 bases on J, and the germline ends lie 14 bases apart. From the cysteine up to the phenylalanine, the CDR3 has a length of 14 residues. Only the CDR3 portion is preserved as DNA: 42 bases, with reading frame beginning at the first base. Sequencing input: PBMCs or a T cell subset sorted from them (not recorded which). The receptor was isolated from a man between 18 and 35 years old who had mild COVID-19 (a few samples of this study predate the infection). The sample titles of this study are shuffled in the database, so cell type and time point are left out; the donor was told from shared clones. The V and J genes are TRBV5-1 and TRBJ2-2; TRBD1 is perhaps the D gene, given 6 matching bases. The DNA is TGCGCCAGCAGTCACAGGACAGAGGCCGGGGAGCTGTTTTTT. It is translated as CASSHRTEAGELFF.